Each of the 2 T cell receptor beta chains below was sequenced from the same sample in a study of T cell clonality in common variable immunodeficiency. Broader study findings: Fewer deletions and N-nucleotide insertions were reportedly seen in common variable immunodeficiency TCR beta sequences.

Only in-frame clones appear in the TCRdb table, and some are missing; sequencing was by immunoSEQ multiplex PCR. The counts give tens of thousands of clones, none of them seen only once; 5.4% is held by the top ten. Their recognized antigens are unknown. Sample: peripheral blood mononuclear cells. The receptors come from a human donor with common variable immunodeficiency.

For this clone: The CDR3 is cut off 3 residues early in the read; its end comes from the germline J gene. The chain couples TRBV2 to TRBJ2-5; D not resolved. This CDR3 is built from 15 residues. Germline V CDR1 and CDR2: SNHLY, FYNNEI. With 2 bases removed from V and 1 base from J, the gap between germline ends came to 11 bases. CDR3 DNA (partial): TGTGCCAGCAGTGAACGGCAGGTTCTCCAAGAGACC. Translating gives CASSERQVLQET. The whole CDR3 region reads CASSERQVLQETQYF.

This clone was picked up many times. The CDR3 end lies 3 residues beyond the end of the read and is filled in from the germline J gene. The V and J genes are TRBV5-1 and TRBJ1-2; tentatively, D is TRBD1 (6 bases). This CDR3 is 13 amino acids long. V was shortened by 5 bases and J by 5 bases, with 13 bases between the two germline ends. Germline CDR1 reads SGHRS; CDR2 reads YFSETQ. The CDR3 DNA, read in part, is TGCGCCAGCAGTGGGGACACCGGTTATGGC. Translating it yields CASSGDTGYG. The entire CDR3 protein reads CASSGDTGYGYTF.